Listed below are T cell receptor beta chains from one sample, sequenced in a study of cytomegalovirus exposure and HLA in healthy donors. Profiled with immunoSEQ multiplex PCR; TCRdb holds only in-frame clones, not every one. Among 150,000 to 200,000 clones listed, approximately 75% were seen once. Sequencing was carried out using PBMCs. Receptors originate from a woman aged 18-29 years in good health and CMV-seronegative. CDR3s include the opening cysteine and the closing phenylalanine or tryptophan. A D gene is named only where the DNA matches it firmly. The listing skips clone size in some rows; elsewhere it reads once, few, many or a size class.

cdr3_nt	cdr3_aa	v_call	j_call	d_call	clone_size
TGTGCCAGCAGTCCGGGACAGGGGGCGAAGGAGCAGTTCTTC	CASSPGQGAKEQFF	TRBV7-2	TRBJ2-1	TRBD1	.
TGTGCCAGCAGTTTACTTGTGTCGGGACAGGCGTCCTACGAGCAGTACTTC	CASSLLVSGQASYEQYF	TRBV28	TRBJ2-7	TRBD1	.
TGTGCCAGTAGTCCAGGACTAGGGAAGACCCAGTACTTC	CASSPGLGKTQYF	TRBV19	TRBJ2-5	TRBD2	.
TGTGCCAGCAGCATCCACTCTTTGAATTTTTTTTCACCCCTCCACTTT	CASSIHSLNFFSPLHF	TRBV21-1	TRBJ1-6	.	.
TGTGCCATCACGGGGACAACCAATTCCTACGAGCAGTACTTC	CAITGTTNSYEQYF	TRBV2	TRBJ2-7	.	.
TGTGCCAGCAGCAGGGGATCCAATGAAAAACTGTTTTTT	CASSRGSNEKLFF	TRBV6-1	TRBJ1-4	.	.
TGCGCCAGCAGCCAAGAACGTGTGACTAGCTACGAGCAGTACTTC	CASSQERVTSYEQYF	TRBV4-1	TRBJ2-7	.	few
TGTGCCAGCAGCTTCTGGAGCTCCTACAATGGGCAGTTCTTC	CASSFWSSYNGQFF	TRBV7-2	TRBJ2-1	.	.
TGCGCCAGCAGCTCCTTACCACGCAGTGAGGGCTCGACTAATTCACCCCTCCACTTT	CASSSLPRSEGSTNSPLHF	TRBV5-1	TRBJ1-6	.	.
TGTGCCAGTAGAGTTTCAGGGGCCCTATCGAACACTGAAGCTTTCTTT	CASRVSGALSNTEAFF	TRBV19	TRBJ1-1	.	.
TGTGCCAGCAGCTGGGACAGATACGAGCAGTACTTC	CASSWDRYEQYF	TRBV5-6	TRBJ2-7	TRBD1	few
TGTGCCAGCTCAGACCCCTCAAGCGGGGGGAGGGAGTACGAGCAGTACTTC	CASSDPSSGGREYEQYF	TRBV18	TRBJ2-7	TRBD2	.
TGCGCCAGCAGCTTGAGGGGACAGAGGAACACTGAAGCTTTCTTT	CASSLRGQRNTEAFF	TRBV5-1	TRBJ1-1	TRBD1	.
TGCGCCAGCAGCCGAAGGCAGGGGGCCCCCTCTGGAAACACCATATATTTT	CASSRRQGAPSGNTIYF	TRBV4-1	TRBJ1-3	TRBD1	.
TGCGCCAGCAGCTTGAGTGCGGACAGGGGAGACACTGAAGCTTTCTTT	CASSLSADRGDTEAFF	TRBV5-1	TRBJ1-1	TRBD1	.
TGCGCCAGCAGCCAACCAGTGGACAGGAAACACAATGAGCAGTTCTTC	CASSQPVDRKHNEQFF	TRBV4-1	TRBJ2-1	TRBD1	.
TGTGCCAGCAGCTTGCCAGGGTATAACTGTGGCTACACCTTC	CASSLPGYNCGYTF	TRBV5-4	TRBJ1-2	.	.
TGTGCCAGCAGTTTATTCCCGGACAGGGCTAGTCAGCCCCAGCATTTT	CASSLFPDRASQPQHF	TRBV28	TRBJ1-5	TRBD1	.
TGTGCCAGCAGTAACTACTACGAGCAGTACTTC	CASSNYYEQYF	TRBV27	TRBJ2-7	.	.
TGTGCCACCAGCAGAGTCGTGGGGGGGTGGGCTGCCGAGCAGTACTTC	CATSRVVGGWAAEQYF	TRBV15	TRBJ2-7	TRBD2	.
TGTGCCAGCAGATCCAACAGGGGCCAGGGGGGCGGGGAGCTGTTTTTT	CASRSNRGQGGGELFF	TRBV28	TRBJ2-2	.	.
TGTGCCAGCAGCTTTGGCCAGACTAATGAAAAACTGTTTTTT	CASSFGQTNEKLFF	TRBV7-9	TRBJ1-4	.	.
TGTGCCAGCAGTTTATTTATTCCCCAGACAGGGGGGACCTATGGCTACACCTTC	CASSLFIPQTGGTYGYTF	TRBV27	TRBJ1-2	TRBD1	.
TGTGCCAGCAGTTCGGACACGGGCGCCCGGGAGCAGTACTTC	CASSSDTGAREQYF	TRBV7-9	TRBJ2-5	.	.
TGTGCCAGCAGTCCGGTTGGCAATGAGCAGTTCTTC	CASSPVGNEQFF	TRBV27	TRBJ2-1	.	few
TGTGCCAGCAGCGCCAGAGGACTAGCGTTCGCCGGGGAGCTGTTTTTT	CASSARGLAFAGELFF	TRBV5-4	TRBJ2-2	TRBD2	.
TGCGCCAGCTCTCAGGGGGCGAATAATGAAAAACTGTTTTTT	CASSQGANNEKLFF	TRBV5-1	TRBJ1-4	TRBD1	few
TGTGCCAGCAGCGTAACCCCCAGGTGGCACACAGATACGCAGTATTTT	CASSVTPRWHTDTQYF	TRBV9	TRBJ2-3	.	once
TGTGCCAGCAGCTTAAGTACCGGGAGCACAGATACGCAGTATTTT	CASSLSTGSTDTQYF	TRBV7-2	TRBJ2-3	.	.
TGTGCCAGTAGTACCGGGACAGAGATTGAAGCTTTCTTT	CASSTGTEIEAFF	TRBV28	TRBJ1-1	TRBD1	.
TGCAGTGCTCTCGGGGAGACCCAGTACTTC	CSALGETQYF	TRBV20-1	TRBJ2-5	.	.
TGTGCCAGCAGTTCCACAGGGAACACTGAAGCTTTCTTT	CASSSTGNTEAFF	TRBV2	TRBJ1-1	.	once
TGTGCCATCAGTGGTTTCCTTTTAGCGGGAGGGCACGATGAGCAGTTCTTC	CAISGFLLAGGHDEQFF	TRBV10-3	TRBJ2-1	TRBD2	once
TGCGCCAGCAGCTCCGGGACAGGCCACGAAAAACTGTTTTTT	CASSSGTGHEKLFF	TRBV5-1	TRBJ1-4	TRBD1	.
TGCGCCAGCAGCTATGGGACAGGTGAAAAACTGTTTTTT	CASSYGTGEKLFF	TRBV5-1	TRBJ1-4	TRBD1	.
TGTGCCATCAGTCCGGGACTAGCGGGAGGTCAGGATGAGCAGTTCTTC	CAISPGLAGGQDEQFF	TRBV10-3	TRBJ2-1	TRBD2	.
TGTGCCAGCAGCTTTGGGGGGAGTTATTCCGGGGAGCTGTTTTTT	CASSFGGSYSGELFF	TRBV5-4	TRBJ2-2	.	.
TGTGCCAGCAGCCGCCCGGGGACTGGAGAGCAGTTCTTC	CASSRPGTGEQFF	TRBV7-9	TRBJ2-1	.	few
TGTGCCAGTAGTATTCGGACAGGGTCGGACCCCTGGGGCACAGATACGCAGTATTTT	CASSIRTGSDPWGTDTQYF	TRBV19	TRBJ2-3	TRBD1	.
TGTGCCAGCAAAGGAGTAGCGGCAGCCAAAAACATTCAGTACTTC	CASKGVAAAKNIQYF	TRBV6-5	TRBJ2-4	.	.
TGTGCCAGCAGCTTAACGTCTAGCGGGGGAAGCACAGATACGCAGTATTTT	CASSLTSSGGSTDTQYF	TRBV13	TRBJ2-3	TRBD2	.
TGCGCCAGCAGCATGACAGGGCACAATGAGCAGTTCTTC	CASSMTGHNEQFF	TRBV5-1	TRBJ2-1	TRBD1	.
TGCGCCTGCAGCGGGGACAGCTTTGCCCCAAATTCACCCCTCCACTTT	CACSGDSFAPNSPLHF	TRBV5-1	TRBJ1-6	TRBD1	.
TGTGCCAGCAGTAAGGACAGGTATCAGCCCCAGCATTTT	CASSKDRYQPQHF	TRBV6-5	TRBJ1-5	TRBD1	.
TGTGCCACCGGTGGACAGGGATTATACACTGAAGCTTTCTTT	CATGGQGLYTEAFF	TRBV10-3	TRBJ1-1	TRBD1	.
TGTGCCAGCAGCGGACAGGGCCCTTTTCTGGGCGAAAAACTGTTTTTT	CASSGQGPFLGEKLFF	TRBV9	TRBJ1-4	TRBD1	.
TGTGCCAGCAGTCAGCGGCTCCCGAACACCGGGGAGCTGTTTTTT	CASSQRLPNTGELFF	TRBV25-1	TRBJ2-2	.	.
TGTGCCAGCAGTGACCAGGGGGCCACCGGGGAGCTGTTTTTT	CASSDQGATGELFF	TRBV25-1	TRBJ2-2	TRBD1	once
TGCGCCAGCGGACCGGGACACACGAGCTCCTACGAGCAGTACTTC	CASGPGHTSSYEQYF	TRBV5-1	TRBJ2-7	.	few
TGTGCCAGCAGCTTGGACCAGGGCCTCGCTTACAATGAGCAGTTCTTC	CASSLDQGLAYNEQFF	TRBV5-6	TRBJ2-1	.	.